The sequence of this TCR beta chain was determined in a study of OX40 agonist ivuxolimab in advanced cancers. Regarding the study in general: Ivuxolimab was an agonistic, fully human IgG2 monoclonal antibody directed against OX40 (CD134), a costimulatory receptor. Partial responses were achieved by three dose-escalation patients, of whom one had hepatocellular carcinoma and two had cutaneous melanoma. Of the approximately 53 patients in dose escalation, around 20 had hepatocellular carcinoma, about 15 had melanoma, 9 had renal cell carcinoma and 9 had head and neck cancer. The monotherapy dose-escalation portion (N ≈ 50 patients) of the phase I ivuxolimab trial is reported in the paper. The point of sequencing TCRbeta in the periphery was to test whether ivuxolimab changed TCR sequence diversity and drove clonal T-cell expansion. In the dose-escalation cohort, 70% to 85% of patients were male, and the mean age was 60 years with a range of roughly 23 to 79. Patients were allowed to have had prior anti-PD-1, anti-PD-L1 or anti-CTLA-4 therapy, and roughly 40% of the dose-escalation patients had been treated with checkpoint inhibitors. Intravenous ivuxolimab was administered to patients every 2 weeks at six dose levels: 0.01, 0.1, 0.3, 1.5, 3 and 10 mg/kg. What the authors observed across the whole study: In partial responders in the 0.1-3.0 mg/kg groups, normalized peripheral clonal expansion was found to be among the lowest, especially among CD8+ T cells. At doses of 0.1 to 3.0 mg/kg, clonal expansion of both CD4+ and CD8+ T cells in blood was seen between baseline and week 6. Low levels of normalized T-cell clonal expansion were also shown by some nonresponding patients. On average, CD8+ T cells showed more expanded clones than CD4+ T cells after ivuxolimab. The antigen specificity of the clonally expanded peripheral T cells was not determined.

With regard to this clone: Its recognized antigen is unknown. No base quality information exists; no much larger clone differs at one position.

Genomic DNA was extracted from sorted cells for sequencing of the TCRbeta CDR3 region. TCRbeta CDR3 regions were sequenced using the immunoSEQ Assay. TCRdb re-hosts the immuneACCESS table, in-frame sequences only. Its copies lack some clones; in the studies checked, an unresolved V gene accounts for under half of them, and the cause for the rest is not known. The sample profile shows 60,000 to 100,000 clones; under 90% of them were found once. The top ten clones comprise approximately 0.51% of the sample. The trial excluded patients who had a history of autoimmune disease or who were on systemic immunosuppression. Peripheral blood for TCR sequencing was drawn from every dose cohort at baseline, at cycle 4 day 1 and at cycle 7 day 1. The samples were drawn from a first-in-human, open-label, multicenter phase I dose-escalation trial of ivuxolimab. Adults with locally advanced or metastatic melanoma, renal cell, hepatocellular, or head and neck squamous cell carcinoma were enrolled in the trial. CD4+ and CD8+ T cells were sorted separately from peripheral blood before TCR sequencing.

The receptor was derived from an adult with an advanced solid tumor such as melanoma, head and neck, liver or kidney cancer. The source was CD4+ or CD8+ T cells sorted from blood, collected in a trial of the OX40 agonist ivuxolimab.

In nucleotide form, the sequence is TGTGCCAGCAGTTTACCGGGGGCAGGTGGCAATGAGCAGTTCTTC. This encodes CASSLPGAGGNEQFF. The V and J segments used are TRBV28 and TRBJ2-1; the D gene may be TRBD1 or TRBD2, since each aligns over 6 bases. The CDR3 has 15 amino acids, counting the end cysteine and phenylalanine. CDR3 DNA is the only sequence kept; it has 45 bases, read in frame from the first base. The germline ends are 14 bases apart after V is trimmed by 2 bases and J by 6 bases. CDR1 and CDR2 are drawn from the germline V gene: MDHEN, SYDVKM.